These 23 T cell receptor beta chains came from one sample sequenced in a study of T cell changes during pregnancy in multiple sclerosis. Produced via immunoSEQ multiplex PCR; TCRdb's table is partial and in-frame only. The sample includes about 20,000 clones, about 88% seen only once; the top ten take more than 6%. This sample comprised CD8+ T cells from peripheral blood mononuclear cells, obtained in the third trimester of pregnancy. The receptors were gathered from a female donor in good health, enrolled as a control in a pregnancy study.

This clone was detected only once. The V call is TRBV7-9, the J call TRBJ2-1, with a tentative D call TRBD2 (5 bases). Trimming took off 5 bases at V and 1 base at J, with 18 bases between the two ends. Per germline, CDR1 SEHNR and CDR2 FQNEAQ (reference sequence). This CDR3 spans 17 amino acids. The DNA of the CDR3 is TGTGCCAGCAGCAAGTTCCGGGAAGCGACATCCTACAATGAGCAGTTCTTC. Protein sequence: CASSKFREATSYNEQFF.

The rearrangement links TRBV11-3 to TRBJ2-6, with a tentative D call TRBD2 (6 bases). The germline V gene has CDR1 SGHNT and CDR2 YENEEA. This CDR3 spans 15 amino acids. V was clipped by 1 base and J by 2 bases, with 6 bases between them. The CDR3 loop reads CASSLGLAGANVLTF. The CDR3 coding sequence is TGTGCCAGCAGCTTAGGACTAGCTGGGGCCAACGTCCTGACTTTC.

The rearrangement joins TRBV5-1 to TRBJ2-3, with 7 bases aligning to TRBD1. The CDR3 sequence is 16 residues long. The V and J ends lost 3 bases and 1 base, in that order; junction bases with no gene match: 8. CDR1 is SGHRS, CDR2 YFSETQ, per germline. As DNA, the CDR3 is TGCGCCAGCAGCTCGCTAACAGGGGTTGGCACAGATACGCAGTATTTT. Its protein product is CASSSLTGVGTDTQYF. The full variable domain, rest sourced from reference TRBV5-1 and TRBJ2-3, is KAGVTQTPRYLIKTRGQQVTLSCSPISGHRSVSWYQQTPGQGLQFLFEYFSETQRNKGNFPGRFSGRQFSNSRSEMNVSTLELGDSALYLCASSSLTGVGTDTQYFGPGTRLTVL.

This clone is medium-sized within its sample. The chain uses TRBV11-2 and TRBJ2-1; D is unresolved. The CDR3 is made up of 15 amino acids. V was shortened by 0 bases and J by 9 bases, with 15 bases between the two germline ends. CDR1 is SGHAT and CDR2 is FQNNGV in the germline V gene. CDR3 amino acids: CASSLEALVVREQFF. The CDR3 coding sequence is TGTGCCAGCAGCTTAGAGGCCCTAGTAGTGCGTGAGCAGTTCTTC.

This clone was found a few times. The chain recombines TRBV5-1 with TRBJ2-7; 9 bases are shared with TRBD1. Losses at the gene ends were 7 bases for V and 2 bases for J; bases not matched to a gene: 7. This CDR3 comprises 14 residues. The germline gives CDR1 SGHRS, CDR2 YFSETQ. In DNA, the CDR3 is TGCGCCAGCGAAGACGGGACAGGGACCTACGAGCAGTACTTC. As protein: CASEDGTGTYEQYF.

CDR3 in amino acids: CASTVRGNEQFF. CDR3 DNA sequence: TGTGCCAGCACGGTCAGGGGTAATGAGCAGTTCTTC. The V and J genes are TRBV6-4 and TRBJ2-1, with D perhaps TRBD1 (6 bases). Germline loops: CDR1 MRHNA, CDR2 SNTAGT. Trimming shortened V by 7 bases and J by 7 bases, and 11 bases separated the two germline ends. The CDR3 is 12 amino acids.

The rearrangement links TRBV7-3 to TRBJ2-1; 13 bases agree with TRBD2. Losses at the gene ends were 5 bases for V and 4 bases for J; bases not matched to a gene: 5. Germline CDR1 and CDR2: SGHTA and FQGTGA. This CDR3 is 16 amino acids long. Here the CDR3 DNA reads TGTGCCAGCAGCCCCACGGGACTAGCGGGATACAATGAGCAGTTCTTC. Amino acids: CASSPTGLAGYNEQFF.

The chain uses TRBV28 and TRBJ2-2; 7 bases are shared with TRBD2. The CDR3 contains 14 residues. V shed 10 bases, J shed 6 bases, and the junction held 11 bases outside the gene matches. Germline CDR1 and CDR2: MDHEN and SYDVKM. In nucleotides, the CDR3 is TGTGCCATTTGCGGGCGGGAGAAAGCCGGGGAGCTGTTTTTT. It specifies CAICGREKAGELFF.

The rearrangement joins TRBV30 to TRBJ1-5, with D possibly matching TRBD1 (5 bases). This CDR3 is built from 14 residues. Germline CDR1 is GTSNPN and CDR2 is SVGIG (reference sequence). The germline V and J ends were trimmed by 2 bases and 6 bases, with 14 bases remaining between them. The CDR3 loop is CAWSPGIGGQPQHF. In nucleotides, the CDR3 is TGTGCCTGGAGTCCCGGGATCGGGGGTCAGCCCCAGCATTTT.

J is TRBJ2-1 and V is TRBV10-3, with 7 nucleotides matching TRBD1. Germline-derived CDR1 and CDR2 are ENHRY and SYGVKD. The CDR3 is 13 residues long. Trimming removed 7 bases from V and 9 bases from J; junction bases left unmatched: 9. The CDR3 bases are TGTGCCATCAATTATCGACAGGGCGGTGAGCAGTTCTTC. Translating gives CAINYRQGGEQFF.

The chain recombines TRBV7-9 with TRBJ2-5; TRBD2 might be the D (6 bases). The CDR3 extends over 15 amino acids. The V and J ends lost 1 base and 5 bases respectively, with 14 bases between them. Germline V gene data show CDR1 as SEHNR and CDR2 as FQNEAQ (reference sequence). The CDR3 DNA reads TGTGCCAGCAGCTTAGTTCTGGCGGGGTGGGAGACCCAGTACTTC. Translated, it gives CASSLVLAGWETQYF.

The rearrangement links TRBV27 to TRBJ1-4; TRBD1 aligns across 11 bases. The CDR3 is 13 amino acids. Germline CDR1 reads MNHEY; CDR2 reads SMNVEV (reference sequence). Trimming took 7 bases from V and 7 from J; bases not matched to a gene: 2. Written as DNA, the CDR3 is TGTGCCAGCACGGACAGGGGGCTTGAAAAACTGTTTTTT. Translation: CASTDRGLEKLFF.

This clone was observed a single time. The rearrangement joins TRBV4-3 to TRBJ2-7, with D tentatively TRBD1 (6 bases). CDR1 LGHNA and CDR2 YSLEER come from the germline V gene. The CDR3 consists of 13 residues. The ends were cut back, 1 base at V and 5 bases at J, with 9 bases in the middle. The CDR3 loop is CASSQAGDHEQYF. CDR3 coding DNA: TGCGCCAGCAGCCAAGCAGGGGACCACGAGCAGTACTTC.

The J gene is TRBJ2-3, the V gene TRBV28; unclear D gene. Trimming removed 6 bases from V and 1 base from J, with 17 bases in between. The length of the CDR3 is 16 residues. Germline CDR1 and CDR2: MDHEN and SYDVKM. CDR3 in DNA: TGTGCCAGCAGCCCCCCTTACCTAACCCGCACAGATACGCAGTATTTT. It is translated as CASSPPYLTRTDTQYF.

The rearrangement uses TRBV10-3 and TRBJ2-1; 10 bases agree with TRBD2. This CDR3 is 14 amino acids long. V shed 10 bases and J 2 bases; nucleotides not matched to a gene: 5. Germline CDR1 ENHRY, CDR2 SYGVKD. DNA of the CDR3: TGTGCCACAATGAGCGGGGGGGCCTACAATGAGCAGTTCTTC. The encoded protein is CATMSGGAYNEQFF.

V is TRBV7-9 and J is TRBJ2-7; TRBD2 aligns across 14 bases. The CDR3 consists of 18 residues. Germline loops: CDR1 SEHNR, CDR2 FQNEAQ (reference sequence). Trimming took 5 bases from V and 1 from J; bases not matched to a gene: 10. The CDR3 DNA reads as TGTGCCAGCAGCCGATTCGGGACTAGCGGGAGAGGGTCCTACGAGCAGTACTTC. Translation: CASSRFGTSGRGSYEQYF. The whole variable domain, filled in from reference TRBV7-9 and TRBJ2-7, reads DTGVSQNPRHKITKRGQNVTFRCDPISEHNRLYWYRQTLGQGPEFLTYFQNEAQLEKSRLLSDRFSAERPKGSFSTLEIQRTEQGDSAMYLCASSRFGTSGRGSYEQYFGPGTRLTVT.

V usage is TRBV19 and J usage is TRBJ1-5; no clear D gene. Germline CDR1 and CDR2: LNHDA and SQIVND (reference sequence). V gave up 3 bases and J gave up 7 bases, with 10 bases separating them. This CDR3 contains 13 residues. The CDR3 DNA follows: TGTGCCAGTAGTATTGACGTGGGCCAGCCCCAGCATTTT. Protein: CASSIDVGQPQHF.

The chain couples TRBV7-8 to TRBJ2-3, with D tentatively TRBD1 (6 bases). The V gene lost 8 bases and the J gene lost 2 bases, with 17 bases spanning the gap. Germline CDR1 is SGHVS and CDR2 is FQNEAQ. CDR3 length: 15 residues. In DNA form, the CDR3 reads TGTGCCAGCGCATTGGGGGCCATACCCACAGATACGCAGTATTTT. This translates into CASALGAIPTDTQYF.

The V and J genes are TRBV6-1 and TRBJ2-1; TRBD1 matches at 10 bases. There are 14 residues in the CDR3. J lost 7 bases, V lost 6 bases, and 6 bases had no gene match. Germline-derived CDR1 and CDR2 are MNHNS and SASEGT. The CDR3 protein is CASRTGGAANEQFF. CDR3 coding DNA: TGTGCCAGCAGGACAGGGGGCGCGGCGAATGAGCAGTTCTTC.

The chain recombines TRBV9 with TRBJ2-7; D is perhaps TRBD1 (5 bases). The CDR3 spans 15 residues. Germline CDR1 SGDLS, CDR2 YYNGEE. Trimming took 4 bases from V and 3 from J, leaving 17 bases between them. Here the CDR3 DNA reads TGTGCCAGCAGCCTCACTCCGGACAAAATCTACGAGCAGTACTTC. Amino acid sequence: CASSLTPDKIYEQYF.

The genes are TRBV5-1 and TRBJ2-7; D might be TRBD2 (6 bases). The germline V gene encodes CDR1 SGHRS and CDR2 YFSETQ. The ends were cut back, 4 bases at V and 0 bases at J, with 11 bases in the middle. The CDR3 length is 14 residues. DNA of the CDR3: TGCGCCAGCAGCCCGTGGACTAACTCCTACGAGCAGTACTTC. It is translated as CASSPWTNSYEQYF. Drawing the rest from reference TRBV5-1 and TRBJ2-7, the complete variable domain is KAGVTQTPRYLIKTRGQQVTLSCSPISGHRSVSWYQQTPGQGLQFLFEYFSETQRNKGNFPGRFSGRQFSNSRSEMNVSTLELGDSALYLCASSPWTNSYEQYFGPGTRLTVT.

The chain joins TRBV27 to TRBJ2-3, with 7 bases identical to TRBD1. The CDR3 extends over 16 amino acids. Germline CDR1 and CDR2: MNHEY and SMNVEV (reference sequence). The J segment lost 2 bases and the V segment lost 1 base, leaving 6 bases of the junction unmatched. CDR3 sequence reads: CASSLWDSIFTDTQYF. For the CDR3, the DNA is TGTGCCAGCAGTTTATGGGACAGTATTTTCACAGATACGCAGTATTTT.

This clone was detected only once. This chain uses TRBV4-1 with TRBJ1-2; D uncertain. Germline loops: CDR1 MGHRA, CDR2 YSYEKL. Trimming pared 1 base from V and 7 bases from J, leaving 10 bases between. The length of the CDR3 is 13 residues. CDR3 sequence: CASSQVTGIGYTF. The CDR3 DNA is TGCGCCAGCAGCCAAGTTACGGGAATTGGCTACACCTTC.